These 25 T cell receptor beta chains originate from one sample sequenced in a study of blood T cell repertoires in COVID-19. The table came from immunoSEQ multiplex PCR; TCRdb's copy has only in-frame clones and leaves some out. Of 300,000 to 400,000 clones listed, about 90% are singletons. Sequencing was performed on peripheral blood. Source of these receptors: a woman younger than 35 who had recovered from COVID-19.

This chain links TRBV5-1 with TRBJ2-1; 7 nucleotides line up with TRBD2. The CDR3 contains 16 residues. J gave up 8 bases and V 2 bases, and 13 bases lay outside the gene matches. Germline loops: CDR1 SGHRS, CDR2 YFSETQ. CDR3 nucleotides: TGCGCCAGCAGCTTAAGGACTAGACGGCGCAGCGATGAGCAGTTCTTC. Its translation: CASSLRTRRRSDEQFF.

The J gene is TRBJ2-3, the V gene TRBV30, with 7 bases lining up with TRBD2. The germline V gene encodes CDR1 GTSNPN and CDR2 SVGIG (reference sequence). Trimming removed 2 bases from V and 2 bases from J; junction bases left unmatched: 7. The CDR3 totals 15 residues. CDR3 protein: CAWSLGAGFTDTQYF. The CDR3, as DNA: TGTGCCTGGAGTTTGGGAGCGGGGTTCACAGATACGCAGTATTTT.

The rearrangement links TRBV18 to TRBJ2-2; 13 bases match TRBD2. There are 18 residues in the CDR3. Per the germline V gene, CDR1 is KGHSH and CDR2 is LQKENI. V was pared by 3 bases and J by 3 bases, with 7 bases of the junction left unmatched. CDR3 region: CASSPELAGGIHTGELFF. CDR3 sequence (DNA): TGTGCCAGCTCACCCGAACTAGCGGGAGGGATTCACACCGGGGAGCTGTTTTTT. Full variable domain (outside the CDR3, taken from reference TRBV18 and TRBJ2-2): NAGVMQNPRHLVRRRGQEARLRCSPMKGHSHVYWYRQLPEEGLKFMVYLQKENIIDESGMPKERFSAEFPKEGPSILRIQQVVRGDSAAYFCASSPELAGGIHTGELFFGEGSRLTVL.

The chain combines TRBV24-1 with TRBJ1-1; 7 bases line up with TRBD1. After removal of 4 bases from V and 7 bases from J, the junction contained 5 bases not matched to a gene. Germline V CDR1 and CDR2: KGHDR, SFDVKD. This CDR3 is built from 13 residues. The CDR3 nucleotides are TGTGCCACCAGTGAATCCGGGACAGATGAAGCTTTCTTT. Amino acids: CATSESGTDEAFF.

The V gene is TRBV11-3, the J gene TRBJ2-3; 10 bases align to TRBD2. Germline values: CDR1 SGHNT, CDR2 YENEEA. Germline trimming cut 0 bases from V and 2 bases from J; bases unmatched to any gene: 8. There are 18 residues in the CDR3. This CDR3 is CASSLEASGGRYTDTQYF. The CDR3 DNA reads as TGTGCCAGCAGCTTAGAGGCTAGCGGGGGACGTTACACAGATACGCAGTATTTT.

CDR3 sequence (DNA): TGTGCCAGCAGCCTAACAGGGGCGAACACTGAAGCTTTCTTT. Residues: CASSLTGANTEAFF. The chain employs TRBV7-8 and TRBJ1-1; 7 bases align to TRBD1. Germline V CDR1 and CDR2: SGHVS, FQNEAQ. The J segment lost 1 base and the V segment lost 5 bases, leaving 4 bases of the junction unmatched. The CDR3 spans 14 residues. The whole variable domain, remainder taken from reference TRBV7-8 and TRBJ1-1, is GAGVSQSPRYKVAKRGQDVALRCDPISGHVSLFWYQQALGQGPEFLTYFQNEAQLDKSGLPSDRFFAERPEGSVSTLKIQRTQQEDSAVYLCASSLTGANTEAFFGQGTRLTVV.

This chain uses TRBV7-6 with TRBJ2-1, with 9 nucleotides matching TRBD2. Unmatched junction bases numbered 10, after V lost 1 base and J lost 0 bases. Germline V CDR1 and CDR2: SGHVS, FNYEAQ. This CDR3 is built from 19 residues. CDR3 residues: CASSLVGKGSGSSYNEQFF. The CDR3 DNA reads as TGTGCCAGCAGCTTAGTAGGGAAGGGTAGCGGGAGCTCCTACAATGAGCAGTTCTTC. Full variable domain (outside the CDR3, taken from reference TRBV7-6 and TRBJ2-1): GAGVSQSPRYKVTKRGQDVALRCDPISGHVSLYWYRQALGQGPEFLTYFNYEAQQDKSGLPNDRFSAERPEGSISTLTIQRTEQRDSAMYRCASSLVGKGSGSSYNEQFFGPGTRLTVL.

The chain has TRBV19 and TRBJ2-1; 8 nucleotides match TRBD2. This CDR3 has 16 residues. The germline gives CDR1 LNHDA, CDR2 SQIVND (reference sequence). J was trimmed by 0 bases and V by 6 bases; bases with no gene match: 7. The CDR3 sequence: CASRRAGASSYNEQFF. The CDR3 nucleotides read TGTGCCAGTAGGAGAGCGGGAGCGAGCTCCTACAATGAGCAGTTCTTC.

The chain uses TRBV20-1 and TRBJ1-2, with 7 bases identical to TRBD1. Unmatched junction bases numbered 14, after V lost 3 bases and J lost 7 bases. The germline V gene encodes CDR1 DFQATT and CDR2 SNEGSKA (reference sequence). The CDR3 consists of 15 residues. The CDR3: CSASTRDSSPGGYTF. The CDR3 nucleotides read TGCAGTGCTAGTACCCGGGACAGCTCCCCGGGTGGCTACACCTTC.

V is TRBV6-5 and J is TRBJ2-5; TRBD2 aligns across 13 bases. CDR1 is MNHEY, CDR2 SVGAGI, per germline. The CDR3 spans 15 residues. With V trimmed by 4 bases and J by 5 bases, 4 bases remained unmatched. The DNA of the CDR3 is TGTGCCAGCAGTTGGGGACTAGCGGGAACGGAGACCCAGTACTTC. Amino acid sequence: CASSWGLAGTETQYF.

The chain recombines TRBV5-8 with TRBJ2-1; TRBD2 might be the D (6 bases). The V and J ends lost 2 bases and 0 bases respectively, with 9 bases between them. This CDR3 is 15 amino acids long. Germline CDR1 SGHTS, CDR2 YDEGEE. The CDR3 protein is CASSFIGGSYNEQFF. The CDR3 DNA reads TGTGCCAGCAGCTTTATCGGGGGCTCCTACAATGAGCAGTTCTTC.

The chain uses TRBV9 and TRBJ2-1; 9 bases align to TRBD2. The V gene's germline CDR1 is SGDLS and CDR2 YYNGEE. The J segment lost 8 bases and the V segment lost 0 bases, leaving 12 bases of the junction unmatched. The CDR3 consists of 17 residues. CDR3 protein: CASSVGGGRAKIYEQFF. The CDR3 DNA is TGTGCCAGCAGCGTAGGCGGCGGGAGGGCCAAAATCTATGAGCAGTTCTTC.

The V gene is TRBV13, the J gene TRBJ2-7; D ambiguous. Trimming removed 0 bases from V and 5 bases from J, with 11 bases in between. This CDR3 is 14 amino acids long. Germline lookup yields CDR1 PRHDT and CDR2 FYEKMQ (reference sequence). This chain's CDR3 is CASSLGQTTHEQYV. DNA for the CDR3: TGTGCCAGCAGCTTAGGACAGACAACCCACGAGCAGTACGTC.

The rearrangement links TRBV30 to TRBJ1-2; 8 nucleotides align to TRBD1. CDR1 and CDR2 (germline): GTSNPN, SVGIG (reference sequence). This CDR3 has 13 amino acids. The trim removed 3 bases at V and 8 bases at J, leaving 8 bases unmatched. The CDR3 nucleotides are TGTGCCTGGAGCCCAGACAGGGGCCAAGGCTACACCTTC. Its translation: CAWSPDRGQGYTF.

V gene TRBV19 combines with J gene TRBJ2-7; 9 bases match TRBD2. V shed 5 bases and J 0 bases; nucleotides not matched to a gene: 2. The CDR3 loop spans 14 amino acids. The germline V gene encodes CDR1 LNHDA and CDR2 SQIVND (reference sequence). The CDR3 sequence: CASSLAGNSYEQYV. Written as DNA, the CDR3 is TGTGCCAGTAGTCTAGCGGGGAACTCCTACGAGCAGTACGTC.

The chain combines TRBV19 with TRBJ1-1, with D possibly TRBD1 on 6 matching bases. V gave up 8 bases and J gave up 1 base, with 11 bases separating them. The germline CDR1 and CDR2 sequences are LNHDA and SQIVND (reference sequence). The CDR3 extends over 13 amino acids. The CDR3 spells CASRSTGNTEAFF. The CDR3 region has the DNA TGTGCCAGTCGATCGACAGGGAACACTGAAGCTTTCTTT.

The chain links TRBV24-1 to TRBJ2-7; D is perhaps TRBD2 (6 bases). The CDR3 loop spans 16 amino acids. V shed 10 bases and J shed 4 bases, with 25 bases lying between them. Germline V gene lookup returns CDR1 KGHDR and CDR2 SFDVKD. The CDR3 DNA follows: TGTGCCACGCGCCCGTCGGGCGCGGGGATACGATACGAGCAGTACGTC. It encodes CATRPSGAGIRYEQYV.

This chain uses TRBV5-1 with TRBJ1-3, with 8 nucleotides matching TRBD1. The CDR3 is 16 residues long. With 4 bases clipped from V and 0 bases from J, the junction kept 6 bases outside the gene matches. CDR1 is SGHRS and CDR2 is YFSETQ in the germline V gene. The CDR3 DNA follows: TGCGCCAGCAGCCCCGGACAGGGAGGCTCTGGAAACACCATATATTTT. This translates into CASSPGQGGSGNTIYF.

The chain couples TRBV7-8 to TRBJ1-1; possibly TRBD1 for D (5 bases). V was trimmed by 4 bases and J by 1 base, leaving 16 bases between them. The V gene's germline CDR1 is SGHVS and CDR2 FQNEAQ. This CDR3 comprises 16 residues. CDR3 sequence: CASSSPGGQGNTEAFF. CDR3 DNA sequence: TGTGCCAGCAGCTCACCAGGTGGGCAGGGGAACACTGAAGCTTTCTTT.

V is TRBV25-1 and J is TRBJ1-2; D is possibly TRBD1 (5 bases). Germline CDR1 MGHDK, CDR2 SYGVNS. This CDR3 spans 13 amino acids. V lost 2 bases, J lost 3 bases, and 7 bases lay in between. Written as DNA, the CDR3 is TGTGCCAGCAGTGAAGTAGGGGACTATGGCTACACCTTC. Translation: CASSEVGDYGYTF.

This rearrangement joins TRBV5-1 to TRBJ1-2; no clear D gene. This CDR3 is built from 15 residues. V was shortened by 3 bases and J by 3 bases, with 15 bases between the two germline ends. Per the germline V gene, CDR1 is SGHRS and CDR2 is YFSETQ. The CDR3 region has the DNA TGCGCCAGCAGCTCCCGGACGGCGGGTTACTATGGCTACACCTTC. Translating gives CASSSRTAGYYGYTF.

The genes are TRBV19 and TRBJ1-1; D is unresolved. The ends were cut back, 4 bases at V and 0 bases at J, with 12 bases in the middle. Germline V lookup: CDR1 LNHDA, CDR2 SQIVND (reference sequence). The CDR3 has 15 residues. CDR3 sequence: CASSTVSAVNTEAFF. CDR3 nucleotides: TGTGCCAGTAGTACCGTCTCAGCGGTGAACACTGAAGCTTTCTTT.

The chain combines TRBV19 with TRBJ2-1; D is ambiguous. In germline, CDR1 is LNHDA, CDR2 SQIVND (reference sequence). V dropped 3 bases and J dropped 8 bases, with 14 bases sitting between them. The CDR3 has 14 residues. CDR3 loop: CASSMGYGAHEQFF. DNA of the CDR3: TGTGCCAGTAGTATGGGTTACGGAGCCCATGAGCAGTTCTTC.

The chain combines TRBV4-3 with TRBJ2-2, with 7 nucleotides matching TRBD2. CDR3 length: 17 amino acids. Per the germline V gene, CDR1 is LGHNA and CDR2 is YSLEER. After removal of 1 base from V and 0 bases from J, the junction contained 5 bases not matched to a gene. The CDR3 spells CASSQVLLAPNTGELFF. CDR3 coding DNA: TGCGCCAGCAGCCAAGTTTTACTAGCGCCGAACACCGGGGAGCTGTTTTTT.

The chain is built from TRBV7-2 and TRBJ2-1; D is possibly TRBD1 (6 bases). Germline CDR1 is SGHTA and CDR2 is FQGNSA. With 6 bases removed from V and 0 bases from J, the gap between germline ends came to 15 bases. The CDR3 extends over 16 amino acids. CDR3 DNA sequence: TGTGCCAGCAGTCCCTTCCAGGGGAGCTCCTACAATGAGCAGTTCTTC. Its translation: CASSPFQGSSYNEQFF.